Below, 4 T cell receptor beta chains from the same sample are listed, as sequenced in a study of T cells expressing NK-cell markers. TCRdb processed the 5' RACE reads again and assigns one entry to each CDR3 protein, with no DNA. The sample totals 400,000 to 550,000 distinct CDR3 sequences. Sequenced sample: blood T cells: a sorted CD56 or NKG2C T cell subset, CD4+ or CD8+ T cells, or bulk PBMC T cells (not recorded which). The source is a woman aged 18 to 69 in good health.

This chain connects TRBV7-6 to TRBJ1-4; without DNA, the TCRdb call of TRBD1 cannot be checked. The germline V gene has CDR1 SGHVS and CDR2 FNYEAQ. CDR3 length equals 15 residues. CDR3 loop: CASARLGGFNEKLFF.

The chain combines TRBV7-2 with TRBJ2-5; the TRBD1 assignment by TCRdb is unverifiable without DNA. Germline CDR1 SGHTA, CDR2 FQGNSA. This CDR3 has 15 amino acids. CDR3 residues: CASSLGTGYSGTQYF. Full variable domain (remainder filled in from reference TRBV7-2 and TRBJ2-5): GAGVSQSPSNKVTEKGKDVELRCDPISGHTALYWYRQSLGQGLEFLIYFQGNSAPDKSGLPSDRFSAERTGGSVSTLTIQRTQQEDSAVYLCASSLGTGYSGTQYFGPGTRLLVL.

This chain joins TRBV12-3 or TRBV12-4 and TRBJ2-1; there is no DNA to check the TCRdb D call of TRBD2. This CDR3 comprises 15 residues. The CDR3 region is CASIPTGLASGEQFF.

Here the CDR3 reads CASSPAVAGDTDTQYF. This chain joins TRBV11-2 and TRBJ2-3; TCRdb reports TRBD2, a call that lacks DNA to check it against. Per germline, CDR1 SGHAT and CDR2 FQNNGV. There are 16 residues in the CDR3.